This TCR beta chain appears in the sequencing data of a study of cytomegalovirus exposure and HLA in healthy donors. This clone is a singleton in its sample. The antigen remains undetermined. Looked up from germline, CDR1 is SGDLS and CDR2 is YYNGEE. The CDR3 has 15 amino acids. Unmatched junction bases numbered 4, after V lost 0 bases and J lost 4 bases. A multiplex PCR was run with 60 Vbeta primers and 13 Jbeta primers. Produced via immunoSEQ multiplex PCR; TCRdb's table is partial and in-frame only. The sample has approximately 120,000 clones, around two thirds seen once; the top ten hold over 4%. Overall study results and limits: Rarity characterized most TCR sequences, yet some public TCRs appeared in many donors. Evidence from a later analysis indicated that most CMV-associated TCR beta chains looked HLA-restricted. It has been reported that TCR beta sequences accurately predicted the HLA-A and HLA-B alleles of most subjects.

Sequenced: PBMCs. The chain combines TRBV9 with TRBJ1-3; 7 bases match TRBD1. This TCR was sampled from a man aged 55 to 70 in good health and CMV-seropositive. In nucleotides, the CDR3 is TGTGCCAGCAGCGTAGCTACAGGGGTCGGAAACACCATATATTTT. Translated: CASSVATGVGNTIYF. Supplemented by reference TRBV9 and TRBJ1-3, the full variable domain reads DSGVTQTPKHLITATGQRVTLRCSPRSGDLSVYWYQQSLDQGLQFLIQYYNGEERAKGNILERFSAQQFPDLHSELNLSSLELGDSALYFCASSVATGVGNTIYFGEGSWLTVV.